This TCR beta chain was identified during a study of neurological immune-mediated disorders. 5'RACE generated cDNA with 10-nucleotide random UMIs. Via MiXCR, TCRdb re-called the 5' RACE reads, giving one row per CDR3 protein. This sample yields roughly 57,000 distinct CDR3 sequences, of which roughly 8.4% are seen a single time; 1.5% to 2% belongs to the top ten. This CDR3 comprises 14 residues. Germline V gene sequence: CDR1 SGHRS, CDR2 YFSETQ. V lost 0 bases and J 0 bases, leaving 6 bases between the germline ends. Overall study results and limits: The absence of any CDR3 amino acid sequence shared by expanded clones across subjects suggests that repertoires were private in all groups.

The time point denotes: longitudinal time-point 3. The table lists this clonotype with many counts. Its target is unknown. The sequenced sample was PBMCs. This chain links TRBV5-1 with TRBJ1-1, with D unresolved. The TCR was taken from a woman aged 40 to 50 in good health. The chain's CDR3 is CASSLEGLNTEAFF. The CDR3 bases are TGCGCCAGCAGCTTGGAGGGCTTGAACACTGAAGCTTTCTTT.